This T cell receptor (beta chain) stems from a study of T-cell reconstitution after alpha-beta-depleted transplantation in children. Overall study findings and caveats: Certain patients had high TCRbeta diversity at day 60, and it came from recipient T cells and thymic progenitors that survived. At the one-year point after transplant, T-cell counts and TCRbeta diversity were found to come mostly from T cells that had been newly produced. Several hundred rapidly expanded clones from non-depleted graft cells reportedly supplied alpha-beta T cells about two months post-transplant.

Trimming left V 2 bases short and J 3 bases short, with 6 bases between. Per the germline V gene, CDR1 is MNHEY and CDR2 is SVGAGI. The CDR3 has 13 amino acids. Library preparation (for TCRbeta) was performed with unique molecular identifiers. MiXCR, run by TCRdb on the PCR reads, gives a single entry per CDR3 protein. The sample includes 25,000 to 35,000 distinct CDR3 sequences, about 7% of them seen just once. At least ten counts were recorded for this clonotype. The antigen is undetermined. The rearrangement uses TRBV6-5 and TRBJ2-3; no clear D. This sequence originates from a child younger than two who had a stem cell transplant for acute myeloid leukemia, so the T cells may come from the graft donor. The material was peripheral blood, obtained 60 days after TCRalphabeta/CD19-depleted stem cell transplant. CDR3 nucleotide sequence: TGTGCCAGCAGTTACGGTAATACAGATACGCAGTATTTT. This codes for CASSYGNTDTQYF.